This T cell receptor delta chain was obtained from a study of gamma-delta T cells after stem cell transplantation. The length of the CDR3 is 17 residues. The V end was cut by 8 bases, the J end by 8 bases, with 32 bases between. The germline V gene has CDR1 GEAIGNYY and CDR2 EKD. TCRdb repeated clone calling on the RT-PCR reads with CATT. The sample includes about 1,700 delta-chain clones, about 45% of them seen just once. The table lists this clone with a few counts. The TCR originated in a human donor. It is not recorded whose cells these are; they may come from a transplant donor. The sample consisted of gamma-delta T cells. The chain joins TRDV2 to TRDJ1, with D possibly being TRDD3 (5 bases). The CDR3 DNA follows: TGTGCCTTCCCAGGCCTGGGTGGACGTGAGGACGAAGACAAACTCATCTTT. Translating gives CAFPGLGGREDEDKLIF.